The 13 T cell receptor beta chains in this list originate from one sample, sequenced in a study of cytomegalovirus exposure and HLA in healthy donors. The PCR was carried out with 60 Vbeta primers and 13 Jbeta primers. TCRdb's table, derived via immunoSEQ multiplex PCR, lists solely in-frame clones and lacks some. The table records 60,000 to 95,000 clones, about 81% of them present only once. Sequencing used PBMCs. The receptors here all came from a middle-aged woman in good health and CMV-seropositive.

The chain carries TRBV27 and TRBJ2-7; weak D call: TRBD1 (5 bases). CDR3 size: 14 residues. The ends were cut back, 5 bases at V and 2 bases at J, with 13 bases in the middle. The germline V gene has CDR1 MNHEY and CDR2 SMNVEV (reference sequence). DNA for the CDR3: TGTGCCAGCAGTCAAGGGCAGGGTACCTACGAGCAGTACTTC. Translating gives CASSQGQGTYEQYF.

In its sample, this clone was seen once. The CDR3 protein is CSRGVYNEQFF. The CDR3 nucleotides are TGTAGCCGGGGGGTATACAATGAGCAGTTCTTC. The chain uses TRBV30 and TRBJ2-1; TRBD2 matches at 7 bases. The CDR3 is 11 amino acids. Germline V CDR1 and CDR2: GTSNPN, SVGIG (reference sequence).

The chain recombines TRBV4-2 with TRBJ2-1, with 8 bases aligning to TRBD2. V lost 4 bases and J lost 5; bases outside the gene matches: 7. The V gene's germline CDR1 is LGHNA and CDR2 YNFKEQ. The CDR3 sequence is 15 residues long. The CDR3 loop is CASSLPGGPHNEQFF. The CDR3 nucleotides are TGTGCCAGCAGCCTTCCGGGGGGGCCCCACAATGAGCAGTTCTTC.

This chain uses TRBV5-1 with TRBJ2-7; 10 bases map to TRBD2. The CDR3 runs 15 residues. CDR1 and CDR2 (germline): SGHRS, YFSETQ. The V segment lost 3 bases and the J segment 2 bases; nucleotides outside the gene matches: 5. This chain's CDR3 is CASSSERGGPYEQYF. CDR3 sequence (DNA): TGCGCCAGCAGCTCAGAGCGGGGGGGCCCCTACGAGCAGTACTTC. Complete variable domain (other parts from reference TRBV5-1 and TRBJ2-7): KAGVTQTPRYLIKTRGQQVTLSCSPISGHRSVSWYQQTPGQGLQFLFEYFSETQRNKGNFPGRFSGRQFSNSRSEMNVSTLELGDSALYLCASSSERGGPYEQYFGPGTRLTVT.

In DNA, the CDR3 is TGTGCCAGCAGCTTGGCCGGGTCCCGGGGAAACATTCAGTACTTC. This sequence encodes CASSLAGSRGNIQYF. The genes are TRBV11-3 and TRBJ2-4; D might be TRBD2 (5 bases). The CDR3 covers 15 residues. V lost 3 bases and J 6 bases, leaving 15 bases between the germline ends. The germline gives CDR1 SGHNT, CDR2 YENEEA.

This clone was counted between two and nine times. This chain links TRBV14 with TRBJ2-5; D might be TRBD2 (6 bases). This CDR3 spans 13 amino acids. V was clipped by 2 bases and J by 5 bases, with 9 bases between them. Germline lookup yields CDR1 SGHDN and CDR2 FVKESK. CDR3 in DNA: TGTGCCAGCAGCCAAATAGGGAGGGAGACCCAGTACTTC. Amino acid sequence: CASSQIGRETQYF.

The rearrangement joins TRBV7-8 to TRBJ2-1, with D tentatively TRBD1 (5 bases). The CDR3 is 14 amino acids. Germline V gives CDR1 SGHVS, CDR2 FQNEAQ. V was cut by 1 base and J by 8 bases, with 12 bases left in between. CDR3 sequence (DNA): TGTGCCAGCAGCTTAGTGGGGCCGGCTGATGAGCAGTTCTTC. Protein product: CASSLVGPADEQFF.

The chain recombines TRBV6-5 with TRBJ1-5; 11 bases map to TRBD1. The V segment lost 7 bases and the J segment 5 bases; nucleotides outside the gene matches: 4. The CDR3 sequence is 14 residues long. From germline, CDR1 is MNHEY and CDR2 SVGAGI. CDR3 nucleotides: TGTGCCAGCACCCGGACAGGGGGCGATCAGCCCCAGCATTTT. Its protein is CASTRTGGDQPQHF.

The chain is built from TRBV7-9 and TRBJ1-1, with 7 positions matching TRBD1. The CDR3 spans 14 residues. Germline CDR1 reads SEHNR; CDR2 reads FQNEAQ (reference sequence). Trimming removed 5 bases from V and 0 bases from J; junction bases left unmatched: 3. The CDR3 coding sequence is TGTGCCAGCAGCCAGGGACAGCTGAACACTGAAGCTTTCTTT. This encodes CASSQGQLNTEAFF.

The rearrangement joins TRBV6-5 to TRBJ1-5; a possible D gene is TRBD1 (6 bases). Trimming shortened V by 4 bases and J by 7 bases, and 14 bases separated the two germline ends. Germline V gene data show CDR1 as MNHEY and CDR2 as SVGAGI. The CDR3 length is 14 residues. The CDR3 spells CASSSGVGGQPQHF. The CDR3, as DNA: TGTGCCAGCAGTTCAGGGGTTGGTGGGCAGCCCCAGCATTTT.

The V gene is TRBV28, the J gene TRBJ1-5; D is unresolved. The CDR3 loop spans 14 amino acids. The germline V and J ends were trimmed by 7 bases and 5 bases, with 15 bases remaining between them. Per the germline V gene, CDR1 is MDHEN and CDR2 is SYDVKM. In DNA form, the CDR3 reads TGTGCCAGCAACCCTCTCCAGCTAGATCAGCCCCAGCATTTT. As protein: CASNPLQLDQPQHF.

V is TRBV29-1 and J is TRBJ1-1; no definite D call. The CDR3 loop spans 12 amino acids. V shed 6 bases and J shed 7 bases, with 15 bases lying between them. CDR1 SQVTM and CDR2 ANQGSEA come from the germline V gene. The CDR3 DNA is TGCAGCGTCGTACCTCAGAGGGTTGAAGCTTTCTTT. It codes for CSVVPQRVEAFF.

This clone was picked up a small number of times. The CDR3 coding sequence is TGTGCCAGTAGTCCGGGACAGGGGATGGGCAGCACTGAAGCTTTCTTT. Translation: CASSPGQGMGSTEAFF. The chain employs TRBV19 and TRBJ1-1; TRBD1 agrees at 10 bases. Germline CDR1 is LNHDA and CDR2 is SQIVND (reference sequence). V lost 5 bases and J lost 4; bases outside the gene matches: 10. This CDR3 contains 16 residues. Filled out from reference TRBV19 and TRBJ1-1, the complete variable domain reads DGGITQSPKYLFRKEGQNVTLSCEQNLNHDAMYWYRQDPGQGLRLIYYSQIVNDFQKGDIAEGYSVSREKKESFPLTVTSAQKNPTAFYLCASSPGQGMGSTEAFFGQGTRLTVV.